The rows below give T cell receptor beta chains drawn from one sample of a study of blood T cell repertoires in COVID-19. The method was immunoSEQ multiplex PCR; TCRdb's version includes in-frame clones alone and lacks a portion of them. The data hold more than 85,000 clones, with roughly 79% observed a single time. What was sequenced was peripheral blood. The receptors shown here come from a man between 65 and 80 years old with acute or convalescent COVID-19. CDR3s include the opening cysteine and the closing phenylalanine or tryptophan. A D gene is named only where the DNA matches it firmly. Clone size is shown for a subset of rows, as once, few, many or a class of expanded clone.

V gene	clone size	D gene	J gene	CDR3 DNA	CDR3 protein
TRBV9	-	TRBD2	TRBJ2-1	TGTGCCAGCAGCGCCGCTAGCGGGGGGTCGGCTAGGTACAATGAGCAGTTCTTC	CASSAASGGSARYNEQFF
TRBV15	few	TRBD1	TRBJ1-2	TGTGCCACCAGCAGCCCGACAGGGGGCATCTCTGGCTACACCTTC	CATSSPTGGISGYTF
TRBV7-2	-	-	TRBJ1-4	TGTGCCAGCAGCTTAAAAGTCCAAGACAGTAATGAAAAACTGTTTTTT	CASSLKVQDSNEKLFF
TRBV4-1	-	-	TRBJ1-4	TGCGCCAGCAGCCAACAGGTTAATAATGAAAAACTGTTTTTT	CASSQQVNNEKLFF
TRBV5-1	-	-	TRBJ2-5	TGCGCCAGCAGCTTGCAGGGACAATATCAAGAGACCCAGTACTTC	CASSLQGQYQETQYF
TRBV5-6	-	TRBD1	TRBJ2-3	TGTGCCAGCAGCTTGGAGGGACAGGGCCGGGCTAGCACAGATACGCAGTATTTT	CASSLEGQGRASTDTQYF
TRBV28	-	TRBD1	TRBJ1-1	TGTGCCAGCAAGCCGGGACAGGGGAACACTGAAGCTTTCTTT	CASKPGQGNTEAFF
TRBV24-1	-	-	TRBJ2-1	TGTGCCATCCCACAGGTTCTCAGCTCCTACAATGAGCAGTTCTTC	CAIPQVLSSYNEQFF
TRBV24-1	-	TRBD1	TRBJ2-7	TGTGCCACCAGTGAGACGGGGACAGGGTACGAGCAGTACTTC	CATSETGTGYEQYF
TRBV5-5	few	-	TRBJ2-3	TGTGCCAGCAGCTCTCGGACAGCAGATACGCAGTATTTT	CASSSRTADTQYF
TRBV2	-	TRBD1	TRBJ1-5	TGTGCCAGCAGTGGGATTGACAGGGTCAATCAGCCCCAGCATTTT	CASSGIDRVNQPQHF
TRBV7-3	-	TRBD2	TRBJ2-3	TGTGCCAGCAGCCGTACTAGCGGGAGGGCTTGGACGCAGTATTTT	CASSRTSGRAWTQYF
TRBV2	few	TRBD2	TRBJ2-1	TGTGCCAGCAGCCGAACTAGCGGGGGCAACAATGAGCAGTTCTTC	CASSRTSGGNNEQFF
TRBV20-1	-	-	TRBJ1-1	TGCAGTGCTAGTCTCGCAACCCGAGCTGAAGCTTTCTTT	CSASLATRAEAFF
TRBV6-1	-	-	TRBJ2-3	TGTGCCAGCAGTGAAATGCAAGGAGCAGATACGCAGTATTTT	CASSEMQGADTQYF
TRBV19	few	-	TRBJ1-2	TGTGCCACAATCCCTACGGACAGAGGAAGGGGCTACACCTTC	CATIPTDRGRGYTF
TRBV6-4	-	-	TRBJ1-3	TGTGCCAGCAGTGACTCGATAGGGCGGGGCTCCGCTCCTCTCCATGGAAACACCATATATTTT	CASSDSIGRGSAPLHGNTIYF
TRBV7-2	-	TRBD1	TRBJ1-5	TGTGCCAGCAGTCAAGGGGGCATGAGCAATCAGCCCCAGCATTTT	CASSQGGMSNQPQHF
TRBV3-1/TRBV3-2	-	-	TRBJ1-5	TGTGCCAGCAGCCAGTCCTTAGATAGCAATCAGCCCCAGCATTTT	CASSQSLDSNQPQHF
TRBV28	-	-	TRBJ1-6	TGTGCCAGCAGTTTACGGTCGAGCTCCTATAATTCACCCCTCCACTTT	CASSLRSSSYNSPLHF
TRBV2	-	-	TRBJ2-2	TGTGCCAGCAGGTTGGGGGCCACGAACACCGGGGAGCTGTTTTTT	CASRLGATNTGELFF
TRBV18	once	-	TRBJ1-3	TGTGCCAGCTCACCACCTTCCAACTCTGGAAACACCATATATTTT	CASSPPSNSGNTIYF
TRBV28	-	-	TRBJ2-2	TGTGCCAGCAGTTTACCCTCAAGGACTGTGAACACCGGGGAGCTGTTTTTT	CASSLPSRTVNTGELFF
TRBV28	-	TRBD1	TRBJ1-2	TGTGCCAGCAGTGGAACCGACAGGGGCTATGGCTACACCTTC	CASSGTDRGYGYTF